This entry lists 29 T cell receptor beta chains sequenced from one sample in a study of PD-L1 blockade in urothelial cancer. TCRdb's copy holds only in-frame clones and misses some; the assay was immunoSEQ multiplex PCR. The data contain about 50,000 clones, approximately 80% of them singletons. The time point here: peripheral blood 6 weeks after treatment start. The sample in question was PBMCs, obtained around atezolizumab (anti-PD-L1) treatment. Source of these receptors: a man in his 70s with urothelial cancer.

V gene TRBV2 combines with J gene TRBJ2-1; the match to TRBD2 covers 12 bases. Germline loops: CDR1 SNHLY, CDR2 FYNNEI. V shed 5 bases, J shed 7 bases, and the junction held 18 bases outside the gene matches. The length of the CDR3 is 19 residues. The CDR3 nucleotides are TGTGCCAGCAGTTCTTCATATACTGGACTAGCGGGAAGGAAGAATGAGCAGTTCTTC. Encoded protein: CASSSSYTGLAGRKNEQFF.

This rearrangement joins TRBV4-1 to TRBJ2-1, with TRBD2 identical over 8 bases. V dropped 0 bases and J dropped 2; count of bases not matched to a gene: 9. Germline V lookup: CDR1 MGHRA, CDR2 YSYEKL. The CDR3 spans 18 residues. CDR3 bases: TGCGCCAGCAGCCAAGATTCTGGCGGGAGGCGGCCCTACAATGAGCAGTTCTTC. As protein: CASSQDSGGRRPYNEQFF.

The chain joins TRBV9 to TRBJ2-3; 8 nucleotides agree with TRBD2. This CDR3 has 15 amino acids. Germline CDR1 is SGDLS and CDR2 is YYNGEE. With 2 bases clipped from V and 2 bases from J, the junction kept 4 bases outside the gene matches. CDR3 nucleotide sequence: TGTGCCAGCAGCGTTAGCGGGATCGACACAGATACGCAGTATTTT. Its protein is CASSVSGIDTDTQYF.

The J gene is TRBJ2-1, the V gene TRBV7-9, with D perhaps matching TRBD2 (7 bases). The V end was cut by 5 bases, the J end by 2 bases, with 10 bases between. CDR1 SEHNR and CDR2 FQNEAQ come from the germline V gene (reference sequence). This CDR3 spans 14 amino acids. CDR3 sequence: CASSGRDTYNEQFF. CDR3 DNA: TGTGCCAGCAGCGGGAGGGACACCTACAATGAGCAGTTCTTC.

In its sample, this clone was seen a few times. The chain uses TRBV7-6 and TRBJ2-7; possibly TRBD2 for D (9 bases). The CDR3 runs 15 residues. The germline gives CDR1 SGHVS, CDR2 FNYEAQ. The ends were cut back, 6 bases at V and 6 bases at J, with 21 bases in the middle. CDR3 sequence (DNA): TGTGCCAGCAGGGCCTCCGCTAGCGGGACAGGCGAGCAGTACTTC. Protein: CASRASASGTGEQYF.

V and J are TRBV5-1 and TRBJ1-4, with D unclear. CDR3 length: 14 amino acids. Germline lookup yields CDR1 SGHRS and CDR2 YFSETQ. V lost 5 bases and J 0 bases, leaving 8 bases between the germline ends. CDR3 region: CASRTIATNEKLFF. Here the CDR3 DNA reads TGCGCCAGCAGGACAATCGCAACTAATGAAAAACTGTTTTTT. Together with reference TRBV5-1 and TRBJ1-4, the CDR3 gives the full variable domain: KAGVTQTPRYLIKTRGQQVTLSCSPISGHRSVSWYQQTPGQGLQFLFEYFSETQRNKGNFPGRFSGRQFSNSRSEMNVSTLELGDSALYLCASRTIATNEKLFFGSGTQLSVL.

The chain links TRBV5-1 to TRBJ1-1; 8 nucleotides agree with TRBD1. J gave up 3 bases and V 3 bases, and 7 bases lay outside the gene matches. In germline, CDR1 is SGHRS, CDR2 YFSETQ. The CDR3 extends over 15 amino acids. The CDR3 is CASSSTQGGDTEAFF. As DNA, the CDR3 is TGCGCCAGCAGCTCAACACAGGGGGGGGACACTGAAGCTTTCTTT. Full variable domain (outside the CDR3, taken from reference TRBV5-1 and TRBJ1-1): KAGVTQTPRYLIKTRGQQVTLSCSPISGHRSVSWYQQTPGQGLQFLFEYFSETQRNKGNFPGRFSGRQFSNSRSEMNVSTLELGDSALYLCASSSTQGGDTEAFFGQGTRLTVV.

This rearrangement joins TRBV2 to TRBJ2-1; the match to TRBD1 covers 9 bases. Losses at the gene ends were 4 bases for V and 5 bases for J; bases not matched to a gene: 3. CDR1 is SNHLY and CDR2 is FYNNEI in the germline V gene. This CDR3 comprises 14 residues. Written as DNA, the CDR3 is TGTGCCAGCAGTGCCCGGACAGGGGACAATGAGCAGTTCTTC. It is translated as CASSARTGDNEQFF. The variable domain in full, completed from reference TRBV2 and TRBJ2-1, reads EPEVTQTPSHQVTQMGQEVILRCVPISNHLYFYWYRQILGQKVEFLVSFYNNEISEKSEIFDDQFSVERPDGSNFTLKIRSTKLEDSAMYFCASSARTGDNEQFFGPGTRLTVL.

The chain carries TRBV28 and TRBJ2-7; maybe TRBD1 (5 bases). Germline CDR1 and CDR2: MDHEN and SYDVKM. V lost 8 bases to trimming and J lost 3 bases, with 17 bases between them. The CDR3 is 14 residues long. CDR3 protein: CASVVGKGNYEQYF. The CDR3 nucleotides are TGTGCCAGCGTCGTTGGTAAGGGGAACTACGAGCAGTACTTC.

This clone was counted a single time. This chain's CDR3 is CASSPRQVILGGAEAFF. The CDR3, as DNA: TGTGCCAGCTCACCACGCCAGGTGATCCTGGGAGGCGCTGAAGCTTTCTTT. The chain couples TRBV18 to TRBJ1-1; D not certain. Germline V gene sequence: CDR1 KGHSH, CDR2 LQKENI. The length of the CDR3 is 17 residues. Trimming shortened V by 1 base and J by 6 bases, and 21 bases separated the two germline ends.

The J gene is TRBJ1-3, the V gene TRBV9; 7 nucleotides match TRBD1. The trim removed 2 bases at V and 3 bases at J, leaving 11 bases unmatched. The CDR3 covers 17 residues. Germline CDR1 and CDR2: SGDLS and YYNGEE. The CDR3 reads CASSVGTDQLNGNTIYF. The CDR3 DNA sequence: TGTGCCAGCAGCGTTGGGACAGACCAGCTAAATGGAAACACCATATATTTT. The full variable domain, completed using reference TRBV9 and TRBJ1-3, is DSGVTQTPKHLITATGQRVTLRCSPRSGDLSVYWYQQSLDQGLQFLIQYYNGEERAKGNILERFSAQQFPDLHSELNLSSLELGDSALYFCASSVGTDQLNGNTIYFGEGSWLTVV.

This chain joins TRBV4-2 and TRBJ2-2, with a tentative D call TRBD2 (6 bases). This CDR3 spans 13 amino acids. V gave up 1 base and J gave up 10 bases, with 10 bases separating them. Germline loops: CDR1 LGHNA, CDR2 YNFKEQ. CDR3 amino acids: CASSQAGGSELFF. CDR3 bases: TGTGCCAGCAGCCAAGCTGGGGGGTCGGAGCTGTTTTTT.

The chain carries TRBV10-3 and TRBJ1-1; tentative D call: TRBD1 (5 bases). The CDR3 covers 15 residues. V was clipped by 6 bases and J by 3 bases, with 17 bases between them. CDR1 and CDR2 from the germline V gene are ENHRY and SYGVKD. The CDR3 DNA reads TGTGCCATCAGGGGACTTAGGGCCCAGGACACTGAAGCTTTCTTT. It encodes CAIRGLRAQDTEAFF.

This clone appeared a few times. The chain recombines TRBV27 with TRBJ2-3, with 10 bases fitting TRBD1. The germline gives CDR1 MNHEY, CDR2 SMNVEV (reference sequence). V trimming: 5 bases; J trimming: 5 bases; junction bases outside the gene matches: 10. The CDR3 extends over 16 amino acids. The CDR3 region is CASSRAGTGVVDTQYF. In nucleotides, the CDR3 is TGTGCCAGCAGTAGGGCCGGGACAGGGGTTGTAGATACGCAGTATTTT.

This chain joins TRBV19 and TRBJ2-3; TRBD2 is a possible D gene (6 bases). Germline loops: CDR1 LNHDA, CDR2 SQIVND (reference sequence). The CDR3 totals 15 residues. V was cut by 3 bases and J by 1 base, with 11 bases left in between. The CDR3 here is CASSISGGGTDTQYF. For the CDR3, the DNA is TGTGCCAGTAGTATTTCTGGCGGGGGCACAGATACGCAGTATTTT.

The chain couples TRBV5-4 to TRBJ2-2, with 12 bases identical to TRBD2. J lost 6 bases, V lost 0 bases, and 3 bases had no gene match. This CDR3 is 16 amino acids long. Germline CDR1 SGHNT, CDR2 YYREEE (reference sequence). The CDR3 loop reads CASSLGGLAGPGELFF. The CDR3 DNA sequence: TGTGCCAGCAGCTTGGGGGGACTAGCGGGTCCCGGGGAGCTGTTTTTT.

The V gene is TRBV10-1, the J gene TRBJ2-3; TRBD1 aligns across 7 bases. Unmatched junction bases numbered 4, after V lost 2 bases and J lost 2 bases. This CDR3 has 15 residues. Germline V gene data show CDR1 as WNHNN and CDR2 as SYGVQD (reference sequence). The CDR3 loop reads CASSETGQVTDTQYF. The CDR3 nucleotides read TGCGCCAGCAGTGAGACCGGACAGGTCACAGATACGCAGTATTTT.

The CDR3 nucleotides are TGTGCCAGCTCACCATTGGAGGGCACTGAAGCTTTCTTT. Amino acid sequence: CASSPLEGTEAFF. The V gene is TRBV18, the J gene TRBJ1-1; D ambiguous. V was clipped by 2 bases and J by 4 bases, with 8 bases between them. The CDR3 is 13 amino acids. The germline V gene encodes CDR1 KGHSH and CDR2 LQKENI.

V usage is TRBV28 and J usage is TRBJ2-1; the match to TRBD2 covers 13 bases. Trimming cost V 7 bases and J 0 bases; bases outside gene matches: 6. CDR1 is MDHEN, CDR2 SYDVKM, per germline. The CDR3 spans 17 residues. DNA of the CDR3: TGTGCCAGCACCGGGACTAGCGGGACGAACTCCTACAATGAGCAGTTCTTC. Its translation: CASTGTSGTNSYNEQFF.

The rearrangement links TRBV4-1 to TRBJ2-7; 8 positions agree with TRBD2. V was pared by 8 bases and J by 1 base, with 13 bases of the junction left unmatched. The germline V gene has CDR1 MGHRA and CDR2 YSYEKL. The CDR3 extends over 16 amino acids. DNA of the CDR3: TGCGCCAGCTCGTCGGAGCGGGAGATTGGATCCTACGAGCAGTACTTC. Translating it yields CASSSEREIGSYEQYF.

V and J are TRBV7-3 and TRBJ1-1, with 7 bases matching TRBD1. The CDR3 has 15 residues. Germline trimming cut 4 bases from V and 3 bases from J; bases unmatched to any gene: 8. CDR1 and CDR2 (germline): SGHTA, FQGTGA. CDR3 DNA: TGTGCCAGCAGCTCCAATACTGACAGGGACACTGAAGCTTTCTTT. The encoded protein is CASSSNTDRDTEAFF.

The V call is TRBV19, the J call TRBJ2-2; 13 bases agree with TRBD2. Germline V lookup: CDR1 LNHDA, CDR2 SQIVND (reference sequence). The CDR3 has 15 residues. Unmatched junction bases numbered 2, after V lost 6 bases and J lost 4 bases. CDR3 sequence (DNA): TGTGCCAGTAGGGGACTAGCGGGACTCACCGGGGAGCTGTTTTTT. As protein: CASRGLAGLTGELFF.

This rearrangement joins TRBV4-2 to TRBJ2-1, with 15 bases fitting TRBD2. Unmatched junction bases numbered 6, after V lost 1 base and J lost 8 bases. The CDR3 loop spans 17 amino acids. The V gene's germline CDR1 is LGHNA and CDR2 YNFKEQ. Written as DNA, the CDR3 is TGTGCCAGCAGCCAAGGGGGGGGACTAGCGGGAGGATATGAGCAGTTCTTC. Protein sequence: CASSQGGGLAGGYEQFF.

This rearrangement joins TRBV15 to TRBJ1-4; tentative D call: TRBD1 (5 bases). Germline V gives CDR1 LNHNV, CDR2 YYDKDF (reference sequence). The CDR3 covers 17 residues. Trimming shortened V by 0 bases and J by 0 bases, and 11 bases separated the two germline ends. In DNA, the CDR3 is TGTGCCACCAGCAGAGATGGCGGGGGAGCAACTAATGAAAAACTGTTTTTT. Protein: CATSRDGGGATNEKLFF.

The chain employs TRBV5-1 and TRBJ2-7; 7 bases align to TRBD1. This CDR3 contains 14 residues. The germline V gene has CDR1 SGHRS and CDR2 YFSETQ. J lost 3 bases, V lost 0 bases, and 3 bases had no gene match. The CDR3 protein is CASSLATGNYEQYF. The CDR3 DNA is TGCGCCAGCAGCTTGGCGACAGGGAACTACGAGCAGTACTTC.

The J gene is TRBJ2-7, the V gene TRBV7-9; 7 nucleotides match TRBD1. The germline V gene has CDR1 SEHNR and CDR2 FQNEAQ (reference sequence). V lost 1 base, J lost 6 bases, and 6 bases stayed unmatched. The CDR3 contains 14 residues. This CDR3 is CASSLGRTGAEQYF. CDR3 nucleotides: TGTGCCAGCAGCTTAGGGAGAACAGGGGCCGAGCAGTACTTC.

The rearrangement joins TRBV5-1 to TRBJ2-7; tentatively, D is TRBD1 (6 bases). Per germline, CDR1 SGHRS and CDR2 YFSETQ. The CDR3 contains 13 residues. The ends were cut back, 4 bases at V and 6 bases at J, with 14 bases in the middle. Written as DNA, the CDR3 is TGCGCCAGCAGCCCCTGGACAGTATTCGAGCAGTACTTC. Amino acid sequence: CASSPWTVFEQYF.

The J gene is TRBJ2-1, the V gene TRBV9, with D perhaps matching TRBD1 (5 bases). Germline V lookup: CDR1 SGDLS, CDR2 YYNGEE. There are 12 residues in the CDR3. Deletions cut 0 bases from V and 10 bases from J, with 8 bases between. The CDR3: CASSVESGEQFF. The CDR3 nucleotides read TGTGCCAGCAGCGTAGAGTCAGGGGAGCAGTTCTTC. The entire variable domain, with the rest obtained from reference TRBV9 and TRBJ2-1, is as follows: DSGVTQTPKHLITATGQRVTLRCSPRSGDLSVYWYQQSLDQGLQFLIQYYNGEERAKGNILERFSAQQFPDLHSELNLSSLELGDSALYFCASSVESGEQFFGPGTRLTVL.

This clone was seen only once. The chain is built from TRBV6-5 and TRBJ1-1, with D tentatively TRBD1 (5 bases). Trimming left V 6 bases short and J 6 bases short, with 14 bases between. This CDR3 spans 13 amino acids. Germline CDR1 is MNHEY and CDR2 is SVGAGI. Here the CDR3 DNA reads TGTGCCAGCAGGCCTAATCAGGGTTCTGAAGCTTTCTTT. This translates into CASRPNQGSEAFF.